This T cell receptor (beta chain) appears in the sequencing data of a study of OX40 agonist ivuxolimab in advanced cancers. Clones were read by immunoSEQ multiplex PCR, and TCRdb kept only the in-frame ones, dropping some. The sample shows about 60,000 clones, roughly 90% of them seen only once. The receptor comes from an adult with an advanced solid tumor such as melanoma, head and neck, liver or kidney cancer. This material consisted of CD4+ or CD8+ T cells sorted from blood, taken in a trial of the OX40 agonist ivuxolimab.

The CDR3 DNA reads TGCGCCAGCAGCGGGGAGGGAGGTATACGAGAGACCCAGTACTTC. This sequence encodes CASSGEGGIRETQYF. The chain recombines TRBV5-1 with TRBJ2-5; 7 bases map to TRBD2. Germline CDR1 is SGHRS and CDR2 is YFSETQ. J was trimmed by 4 bases and V by 4 bases; bases with no gene match: 10. The CDR3 length is 15 residues.